These 27 T cell receptor beta chains were all obtained from the same sample, sequenced in a study of T cell therapy after organ transplantation. The method was immunoSEQ multiplex PCR; TCRdb's version includes in-frame clones alone and lacks a portion of them. The sample lists fewer than 25,000 clones; 80% to 85% were seen once. The time point denotes: 20-29 weeks after completion of therapy. For these TCRs, the target antigens are not known. Sample: CD8+ T cells from blood, taken after autologous CMV-specific T cell therapy. Source of these receptors: a human patient who had received a solid organ transplant and had CMV disease. Certain T cells may be donor cells from the graft.

The gene calls are TRBV6-5 and TRBJ1-2; 8 bases line up with TRBD1. Germline V CDR1 and CDR2: MNHEY, SVGAGI. The V gene end was trimmed by 4 bases and the J gene end by 6 bases; junction bases not matched to a gene: 1. CDR3 length equals 12 residues. The CDR3 protein is CASSWTGNGYTF. The CDR3 DNA reads as TGTGCCAGCAGTTGGACAGGGAATGGCTACACCTTC.

The table lists this clone with a count of one. This CDR3 reads CASSPGTSGAWDTQYF. CDR3 sequence (DNA): TGTGCCAGCAGCCCCGGGACTAGCGGGGCCTGGGATACGCAGTATTTT. The V call is TRBV11-2, the J call TRBJ2-3, with TRBD2 identical over 13 bases. V dropped 5 bases and J dropped 6; count of bases not matched to a gene: 8. The CDR3 consists of 16 residues. Germline V lookup: CDR1 SGHAT, CDR2 FQNNGV.

This clone was observed a few times. This rearrangement joins TRBV6-5 to TRBJ1-3, with D unresolved. This CDR3 has 13 amino acids. V was cut by 2 bases and J by 2 bases, with 4 bases left in between. CDR1 is MNHEY, CDR2 SVGAGI, per germline. The CDR3 DNA follows: TGTGCCAGCAGTTACAAGGCTGGAAACACCATATATTTT. Its translation: CASSYKAGNTIYF.

The chain joins TRBV28 to TRBJ2-7; D perhaps matches TRBD2 (6 bases). Trimming cost V 3 bases and J 3 bases, with 9 bases left between them. Germline lookup yields CDR1 MDHEN and CDR2 SYDVKM. This CDR3 contains 13 residues. CDR3: CASSLRDFYEQYF. The DNA for the CDR3 is TGTGCCAGCAGTTTGCGGGATTTCTACGAGCAGTACTTC.

CDR3 protein: CASSIDPRVDTQYF. The CDR3 bases are TGTGCCAGTAGTATAGATCCCCGGGTAGATACGCAGTATTTT. The V and J genes are TRBV19 and TRBJ2-3; D is ambiguous. V lost 0 bases, J lost 5 bases, and 9 bases lay in between. This CDR3 region has 14 residues. Germline assignment: CDR1 LNHDA and CDR2 SQIVND (reference sequence).

J is TRBJ2-7 and V is TRBV11-2, with D unresolved. Germline CDR1 and CDR2: SGHAT and FQNNGV. The CDR3 extends over 16 amino acids. V shed 7 bases and J shed 5 bases, with 24 bases lying between them. The CDR3, as DNA: TGTGCCAGCACCGCTTCCCCCGGTGGCAGGTACCACGAGCAGTACTTC. This codes for CASTASPGGRYHEQYF.

The chain carries TRBV7-9 and TRBJ2-7, with unresolved D. The germline V and J ends were trimmed by 0 bases and 0 bases, with 9 bases remaining between them. The CDR3 runs 15 residues. Germline V CDR1 and CDR2: SEHNR, FQNEAQ (reference sequence). The CDR3, as DNA: TGTGCCAGCAGCTTAGCGGAGACCCTCTCCTACGAGCAGTACTTC. This gives the protein CASSLAETLSYEQYF.

The rearrangement joins TRBV6-5 to TRBJ2-1; 9 bases line up with TRBD1. J was trimmed by 5 bases and V by 6 bases; bases with no gene match: 5. The CDR3 is 14 residues long. Per germline, CDR1 MNHEY and CDR2 SVGAGI. The CDR3 region is CASSATGGNNEQFF. CDR3 in DNA: TGTGCCAGCAGCGCGACAGGGGGGAACAATGAGCAGTTCTTC.

J is TRBJ1-2 and V is TRBV30; D is unclear. V lost 8 bases and J lost 7, with 17 bases in between. Germline CDR1 and CDR2: GTSNPN and SVGIG (reference sequence). The CDR3 runs 12 residues. The CDR3 DNA reads as TGTGCCCAAGAGACGCTACGAGGTGGCTACACCTTC. Translating it yields CAQETLRGGYTF.

The V and J genes are TRBV20-1 and TRBJ1-5; D is unclear. This CDR3 has 11 amino acids. Germline V gene data show CDR1 as DFQATT and CDR2 as SNEGSKA (reference sequence). V shed 1 base and J shed 7 bases, with 5 bases lying between them. The CDR3 DNA reads as TGCAGTGCTAGAGGGGTACAGCCCCAGCATTTT. Protein product: CSARGVQPQHF.

The V and J genes are TRBV2 and TRBJ2-7; tentatively, D is TRBD1 or TRBD2 (5 bases each). Germline values: CDR1 SNHLY, CDR2 FYNNEI. The V and J ends lost 8 bases and 2 bases respectively, with 13 bases between them. The CDR3 sequence is 13 residues long. CDR3 region: CASYPGPPYEQYF. DNA of the CDR3: TGTGCCAGCTATCCGGGACCCCCCTACGAGCAGTACTTC. Combining the CDR3 with reference TRBV2 and TRBJ2-7 gives the whole variable domain EPEVTQTPSHQVTQMGQEVILRCVPISNHLYFYWYRQILGQKVEFLVSFYNNEISEKSEIFDDQFSVERPDGSNFTLKIRSTKLEDSAMYFCASYPGPPYEQYFGPGTRLTVT.

This clone was observed a single time. The CDR3 DNA reads as TGTGCCATTTGGACAGGGATCGATGGCTACACCTTC. Protein product: CAIWTGIDGYTF. The chain is built from TRBV5-4 and TRBJ1-2; TRBD1 agrees at 8 bases. The CDR3 runs 12 residues. Germline assignment: CDR1 SGHNT and CDR2 YYREEE (reference sequence). V lost 9 bases, J lost 6 bases, and 7 bases stayed unmatched.

V is TRBV19 and J is TRBJ2-1; 9 bases line up with TRBD2. The germline V gene encodes CDR1 LNHDA and CDR2 SQIVND (reference sequence). Trimming took 5 bases from V and 2 from J; bases not matched to a gene: 4. The CDR3 is made up of 15 amino acids. The CDR3 bases are TGTGCCAGTAGTCCCAGCGGGGGGCCCTACAATGAGCAGTTCTTC. This codes for CASSPSGGPYNEQFF.

By frequency in the sample, this clone is medium-sized. The chain uses TRBV28 and TRBJ1-5; 8 bases line up with TRBD1. Trimming cost V 4 bases and J 6 bases; bases outside gene matches: 5. Germline CDR1 reads MDHEN; CDR2 reads SYDVKM. The CDR3 contains 14 residues. Here the CDR3 DNA reads TGTGCCAGCAGTTGGGGACAGGCGGCTCAGCCCCAGCATTTT. This translates into CASSWGQAAQPQHF.

This clone ranks as medium-sized (0.01 to 0.1%). Other DNA sequences in the same sample also yield this CDR3. The V call is TRBV2, the J call TRBJ1-1; no clear D. Trimming cost V 4 bases and J 1 base, with 4 bases left between them. CDR1 is SNHLY and CDR2 is FYNNEI in the germline V gene. The CDR3 consists of 12 residues. CDR3 amino acids: CASSGGNTEAFF. In DNA form, the CDR3 reads TGTGCCAGCAGTGGCGGGAACACTGAAGCTTTCTTT. The full variable domain, its missing parts supplied by reference TRBV2 and TRBJ1-1, is EPEVTQTPSHQVTQMGQEVILRCVPISNHLYFYWYRQILGQKVEFLVSFYNNEISEKSEIFDDQFSVERPDGSNFTLKIRSTKLEDSAMYFCASSGGNTEAFFGQGTRLTVV.

The rearrangement links TRBV6-5 to TRBJ2-7, with a weak D call TRBD2 (5 bases). The germline CDR1 and CDR2 sequences are MNHEY and SVGAGI. V lost 5 bases and J lost 3, with 17 bases in between. The CDR3 has 15 amino acids. CDR3 region: CASSAVSGLNYEQYF. The DNA for the CDR3 is TGTGCCAGCAGTGCTGTAAGCGGCCTCAACTACGAGCAGTACTTC.

The table lists this clone with a few counts. The chain is built from TRBV5-1 and TRBJ2-1; D is undetermined. In germline, CDR1 is SGHRS, CDR2 YFSETQ. This CDR3 has 13 amino acids. The V gene lost 0 bases and the J gene lost 8 bases, with 9 bases spanning the gap. The CDR3 is CASSLVGSDEQFF. The CDR3 nucleotides are TGCGCCAGCAGCTTGGTGGGCTCCGATGAGCAGTTCTTC.

The chain couples TRBV2 to TRBJ2-5; 7 bases fit TRBD1. V lost 10 bases and J lost 3; bases outside the gene matches: 5. CDR3 length: 12 amino acids. The germline V gene has CDR1 SNHLY and CDR2 FYNNEI. CDR3 in DNA: TGTGCCATCGGAGGACAGGAAGAGACCCAGTACTTC. Amino acid sequence: CAIGGQEETQYF.

V usage is TRBV27 and J usage is TRBJ2-7; 7 bases are shared with TRBD1. Germline CDR1 MNHEY, CDR2 SMNVEV (reference sequence). The junction had 10 bases not matched to a gene; V was cut back by 5 bases and J by 6 bases. The CDR3 spans 14 residues. The CDR3 sequence is CASSTDRFGGEQYF. CDR3 sequence (DNA): TGTGCCAGCAGTACGGACAGGTTCGGTGGCGAGCAGTACTTC.

Turning to this clone: This CDR3 is also generated by other DNA sequences in the sample. The chain has TRBV6-5 and TRBJ2-2; D gene ambiguous. V was trimmed by 2 bases and J by 3 bases, leaving 4 bases between them. The CDR3 has 13 residues. Germline loops: CDR1 MNHEY, CDR2 SVGAGI. As DNA, the CDR3 is TGTGCCAGCAGTTACACGGACACCGGGGAGCTGTTTTTT. It specifies CASSYTDTGELFF.

The chain recombines TRBV6-5 with TRBJ1-4; no clear D. From germline, CDR1 is MNHEY and CDR2 SVGAGI. The CDR3 has 13 residues. Deletions cut 4 bases from V and 9 bases from J, with 12 bases between. The CDR3 protein is CASSSPYDKKLFF. CDR3 bases: TGTGCCAGCAGTTCCCCTTACGACAAAAAACTGTTTTTT.

This clone was seen repeatedly, ten times or more. The chain has TRBV7-8 and TRBJ2-1, with 7 positions matching TRBD2. The germline V gene has CDR1 SGHVS and CDR2 FQNEAQ. The length of the CDR3 is 14 residues. Trimming removed 7 bases from V and 8 bases from J; junction bases left unmatched: 11. CDR3 nucleotide sequence: TGTGCCAGCATGGGCAGGGAGGGTTTTGATGAGCAGTTCTTC. This codes for CASMGREGFDEQFF.

This clone was picked up a small number of times. V usage is TRBV7-9 and J usage is TRBJ2-1; 16 positions agree with TRBD2. The CDR3 consists of 19 residues. Trimming cost V 2 bases and J 5 bases; bases outside gene matches: 9. The germline V gene encodes CDR1 SEHNR and CDR2 FQNEAQ (reference sequence). The CDR3 loop is CASSLLPGLAGGPHNEQFF. CDR3 nucleotides: TGTGCCAGCAGCTTACTACCGGGACTAGCGGGAGGGCCGCACAATGAGCAGTTCTTC.

The chain links TRBV15 to TRBJ1-2; 9 bases fit TRBD1. The CDR3 consists of 12 residues. CDR1 is LNHNV and CDR2 is YYDKDF in the germline V gene (reference sequence). Trimming took 8 bases from V and 8 from J; bases not matched to a gene: 6. This CDR3 is CATGDREEGYTF. CDR3 nucleotides: TGTGCCACCGGGGACAGGGAAGAAGGCTACACCTTC.

The V gene is TRBV7-2, the J gene TRBJ1-2; the D is unclear. This CDR3 comprises 12 residues. V gave up 5 bases and J gave up 2 bases, with 6 bases separating them. Germline V gene lookup returns CDR1 SGHTA and CDR2 FQGNSA. The CDR3 reads CASSLLNYGYTF. The CDR3 DNA is TGTGCCAGCAGCCTACTGAACTATGGCTACACCTTC.

This clone was observed a single time. The chain couples TRBV5-1 to TRBJ2-1, with 12 bases aligning to TRBD2. This CDR3 contains 16 residues. The V and J ends lost 4 bases and 1 base, in that order; junction bases with no gene match: 3. The V gene's germline CDR1 is SGHRS and CDR2 YFSETQ. The CDR3 loop reads CASSLLAGGSYNEQFF. The CDR3 nucleotides read TGCGCCAGCAGCCTACTAGCGGGGGGATCCTACAATGAGCAGTTCTTC.

The chain employs TRBV7-6 and TRBJ2-5; D possibly corresponds to TRBD2 (6 bases). Germline CDR1 and CDR2: SGHVS and FNYEAQ. The CDR3 loop spans 14 amino acids. Trimming removed 3 bases at V and 9 bases at J, with 17 bases between. CDR3 loop: CASSFLGDWEAQYF. CDR3 DNA: TGTGCCAGCAGCTTTCTGGGGGATTGGGAGGCCCAGTACTTC.